This T cell receptor (beta chain) emerged from a study of T-cell memory formation after mild COVID-19. After removal of 0 bases from V and 5 bases from J, the junction contained 10 bases not matched to a gene. The CDR3 is made up of 16 amino acids. Germline loops: CDR1 SGDLS, CDR2 YYNGEE. With constant-segment primers, 5'RACE yielded cDNA libraries of TCR alpha and TCR beta that carried sample barcodes and UMIs. TCRdb re-analysed the 5' RACE reads in MiXCR, keeping a single row per CDR3 protein. Among about 110,000 distinct CDR3 sequences, about 18% were seen once, and the ten largest hold roughly 5.5%.

Specimen: PBMCs or a T cell subset sorted from them (not recorded which). The sequence was obtained from a man younger than 35 who had mild COVID-19 (a few samples of this study predate the infection). Cell type and time point are not known. V and J are TRBV9 and TRBJ2-5, with 7 bases identical to TRBD2. DNA of the CDR3: TGTGCCAGCAGCGTAGCCCCGGGGGAGGGCTTGGAGACCCAGTACTTC. Translated, it gives CASSVAPGEGLETQYF.